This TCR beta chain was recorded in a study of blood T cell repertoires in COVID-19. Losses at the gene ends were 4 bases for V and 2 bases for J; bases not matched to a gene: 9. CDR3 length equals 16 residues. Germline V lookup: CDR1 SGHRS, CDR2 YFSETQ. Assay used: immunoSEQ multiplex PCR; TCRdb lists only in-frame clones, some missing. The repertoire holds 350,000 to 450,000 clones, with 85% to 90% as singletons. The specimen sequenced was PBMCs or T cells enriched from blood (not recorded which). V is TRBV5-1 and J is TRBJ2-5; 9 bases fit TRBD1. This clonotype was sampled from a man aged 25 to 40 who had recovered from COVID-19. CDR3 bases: TGCGCCAGCAGCACAACAGGGGGCTTCGGTCAAGAGACCCAGTACTTC. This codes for CASSTTGGFGQETQYF.